This T cell receptor (beta chain) was sequenced during a study of T cells in Graves' hyperthyroidism and ophthalmopathy. Study in general: Once the initial diagnosis was made, peripheral blood was obtained before any treatment. Findings and caveats of the study: Expanded thyroid clonotypes (above 0.001) were mostly also found in blood.

Concerning this clonotype itself: Its specificity is not known.

Amplification of TCR beta CDR3 regions was performed using RNA transcripts as template. First-round RT-PCR of the TCR CDR3 relied on the HTBI primer set. TCRdb processed the multiplex PCR reads anew with MiXCR; each CDR3 protein has one entry. Of around 760,000 distinct CDR3 sequences listed, around a third are singletons. Reasons for excluding patients were uncontrolled infection, other autoimmune disease, pregnancy or lactation. The CDR3 is made up of 15 amino acids. The ends lost 6 bases at V and 4 bases at J; junction bases unmatched: 14. Germline lookup yields CDR1 DFQATT and CDR2 SNEGSKA (reference sequence).

Material for sequencing was blood. V and J are TRBV20-1 and TRBJ1-1; TRBD1 aligns across 7 bases. This clonotype was obtained from a woman aged 40-49 years with Graves' hyperthyroidism. In DNA, the CDR3 is TGCAGTGCCCAGGAAGAGTCAGGGGGAGGCACTGAAGCTTTCTTT. It specifies CSAQEESGGGTEAFF.